This entry is about one T cell receptor (beta chain). This CDR3 contains 14 residues. With 2 bases removed from V and 3 bases from J, the gap between germline ends came to 7 bases. CDR1 is KGHSH and CDR2 is LQKENI in the germline V gene. Libraries were prepared by immunoSEQ multiplex PCR; TCRdb keeps only in-frame clonotypes and omits some of them. Here the sample spans about 220,000 clones, about 79% being singletons. This specimen comes from a study of blood T cell repertoires in COVID-19. Donors were grouped by their self-reported clinical history. Cohort 3 recovery required two negative PCRs, clearance, or symptom resolution.

The V gene is TRBV18, the J gene TRBJ2-2, with D unresolved. The sequence derives from an older woman who had recovered from COVID-19. Sequencing was carried out using PBMCs or T cells enriched from blood (not recorded which). This CDR3 reads CASSPDMHTGELFF. CDR3 nucleotides: TGTGCCAGCTCACCAGACATGCACACCGGGGAGCTGTTTTTT.